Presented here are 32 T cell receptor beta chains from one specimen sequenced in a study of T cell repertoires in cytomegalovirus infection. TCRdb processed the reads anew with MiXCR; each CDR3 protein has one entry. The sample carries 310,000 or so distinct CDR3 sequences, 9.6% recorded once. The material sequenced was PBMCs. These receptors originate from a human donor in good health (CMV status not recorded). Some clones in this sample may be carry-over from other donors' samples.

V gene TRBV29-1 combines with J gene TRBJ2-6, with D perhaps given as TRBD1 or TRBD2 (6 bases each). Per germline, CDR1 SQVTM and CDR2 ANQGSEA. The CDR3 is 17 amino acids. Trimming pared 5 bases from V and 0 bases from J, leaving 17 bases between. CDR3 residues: CSVLGGRANSGANVLTF. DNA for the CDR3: TGCAGCGTTTTGGGGGGCAGAGCCAACTCTGGGGCCAACGTCCTGACTTTC.

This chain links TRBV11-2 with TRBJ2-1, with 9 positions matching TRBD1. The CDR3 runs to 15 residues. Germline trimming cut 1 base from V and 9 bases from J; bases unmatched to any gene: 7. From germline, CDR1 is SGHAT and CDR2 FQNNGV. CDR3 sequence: CASSLVGTGYGEQFF. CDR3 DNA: TGTGCCAGCAGCTTAGTGGGGACAGGGTACGGTGAGCAGTTCTTC.

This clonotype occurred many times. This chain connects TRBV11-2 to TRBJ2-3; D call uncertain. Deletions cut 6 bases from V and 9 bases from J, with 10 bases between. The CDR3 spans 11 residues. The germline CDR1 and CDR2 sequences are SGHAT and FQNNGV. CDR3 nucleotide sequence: TGTGCCAGCAGAGGGCCCCGGACGCAGTATTTT. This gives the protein CASRGPRTQYF.

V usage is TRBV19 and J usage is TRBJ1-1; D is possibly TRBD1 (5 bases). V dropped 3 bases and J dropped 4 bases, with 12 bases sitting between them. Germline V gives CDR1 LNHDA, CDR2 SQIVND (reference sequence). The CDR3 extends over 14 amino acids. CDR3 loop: CASSIQGQVTEAFF. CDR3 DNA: TGTGCCAGTAGTATCCAGGGTCAGGTCACTGAAGCTTTCTTT.

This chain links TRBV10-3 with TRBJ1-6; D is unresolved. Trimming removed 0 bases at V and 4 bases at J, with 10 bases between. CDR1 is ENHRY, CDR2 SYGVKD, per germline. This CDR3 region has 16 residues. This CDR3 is CAISESELLYNSPLHF. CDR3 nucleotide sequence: TGTGCCATCAGTGAGTCGGAACTGTTATATAATTCACCCCTCCACTTT.

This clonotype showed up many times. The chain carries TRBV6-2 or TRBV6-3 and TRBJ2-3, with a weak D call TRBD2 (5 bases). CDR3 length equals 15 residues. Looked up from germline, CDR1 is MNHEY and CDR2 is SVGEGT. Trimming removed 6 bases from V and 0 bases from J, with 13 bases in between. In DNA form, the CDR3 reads TGTGCCAGCAGCGGAGACGGGGTGAGCACAGATACGCAGTATTTT. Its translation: CASSGDGVSTDTQYF.

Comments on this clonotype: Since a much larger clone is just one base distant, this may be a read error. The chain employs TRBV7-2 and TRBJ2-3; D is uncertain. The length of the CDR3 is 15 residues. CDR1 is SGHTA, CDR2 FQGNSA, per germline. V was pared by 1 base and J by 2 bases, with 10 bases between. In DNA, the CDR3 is TGTGCCAGCAGCTTAGGCAGTGGGGACACAGATACGCAGTATTTT. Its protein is CASSLGSGDTDTQYF.

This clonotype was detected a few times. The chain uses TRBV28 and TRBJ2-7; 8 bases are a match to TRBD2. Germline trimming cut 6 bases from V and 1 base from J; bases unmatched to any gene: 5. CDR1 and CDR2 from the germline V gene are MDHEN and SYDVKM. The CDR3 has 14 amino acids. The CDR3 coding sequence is TGTGCCAGCAGAGGTAGCGGGGCTTCCTACGAGCAGTACGTC. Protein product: CASRGSGASYEQYV.

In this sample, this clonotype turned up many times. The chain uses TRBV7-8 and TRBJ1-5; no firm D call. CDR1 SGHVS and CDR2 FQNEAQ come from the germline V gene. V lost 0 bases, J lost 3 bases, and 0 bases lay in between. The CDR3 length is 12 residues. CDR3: CASSLANQPQHF. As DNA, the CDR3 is TGTGCCAGCAGCTTAGCCAATCAGCCCCAGCATTTT. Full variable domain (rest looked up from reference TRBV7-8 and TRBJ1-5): GAGVSQSPRYKVAKRGQDVALRCDPISGHVSLFWYQQALGQGPEFLTYFQNEAQLDKSGLPSDRFFAERPEGSVSTLKIQRTQQEDSAVYLCASSLANQPQHFGDGTRLSIL.

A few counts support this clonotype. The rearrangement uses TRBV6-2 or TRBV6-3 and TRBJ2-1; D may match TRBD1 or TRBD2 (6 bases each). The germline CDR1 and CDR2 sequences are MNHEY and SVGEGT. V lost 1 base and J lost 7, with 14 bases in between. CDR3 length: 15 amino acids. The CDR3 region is CASSYWGARKNEQFF. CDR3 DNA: TGTGCCAGCAGTTACTGGGGGGCGCGCAAAAATGAGCAGTTCTTC.

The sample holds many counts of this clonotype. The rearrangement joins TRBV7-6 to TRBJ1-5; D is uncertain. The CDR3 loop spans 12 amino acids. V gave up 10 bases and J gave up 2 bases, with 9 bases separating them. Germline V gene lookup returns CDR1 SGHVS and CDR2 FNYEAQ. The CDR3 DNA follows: TGTGCCACCGCCGTTGGCAATCAGCCCCAGCATTTT. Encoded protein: CATAVGNQPQHF.

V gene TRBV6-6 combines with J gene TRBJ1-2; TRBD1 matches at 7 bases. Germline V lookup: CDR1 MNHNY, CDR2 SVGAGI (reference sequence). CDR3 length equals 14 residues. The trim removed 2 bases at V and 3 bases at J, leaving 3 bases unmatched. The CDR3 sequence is CASSYRGQHYGYTF. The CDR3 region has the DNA TGTGCCAGCAGTTACCGGGGACAGCACTATGGCTACACCTTC.

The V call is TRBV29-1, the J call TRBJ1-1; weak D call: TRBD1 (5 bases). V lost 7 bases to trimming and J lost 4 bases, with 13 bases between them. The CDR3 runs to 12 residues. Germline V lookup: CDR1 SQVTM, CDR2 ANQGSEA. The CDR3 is CSALTVGTEAFF. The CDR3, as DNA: TGCAGCGCTCTGACAGTGGGCACTGAAGCTTTCTTT.

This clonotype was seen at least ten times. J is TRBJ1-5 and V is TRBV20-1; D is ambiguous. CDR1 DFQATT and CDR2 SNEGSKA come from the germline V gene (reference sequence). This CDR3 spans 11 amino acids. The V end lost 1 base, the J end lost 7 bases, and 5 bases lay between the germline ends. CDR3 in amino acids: CSARVGQPQHF. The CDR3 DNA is TGCAGTGCTAGAGTGGGACAGCCCCAGCATTTT.

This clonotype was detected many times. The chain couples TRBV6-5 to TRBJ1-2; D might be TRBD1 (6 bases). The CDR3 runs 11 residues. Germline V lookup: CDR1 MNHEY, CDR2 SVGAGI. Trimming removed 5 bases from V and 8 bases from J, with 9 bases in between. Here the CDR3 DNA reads TGTGCCAGCAGTCGGGGGGGCGGCTACACCTTC. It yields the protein CASSRGGGYTF.

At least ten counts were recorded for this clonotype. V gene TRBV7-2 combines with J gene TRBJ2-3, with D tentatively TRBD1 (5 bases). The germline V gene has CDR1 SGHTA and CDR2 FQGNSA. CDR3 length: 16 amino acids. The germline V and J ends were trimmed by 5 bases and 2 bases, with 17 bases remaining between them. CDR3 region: CASSISMGRLTDTQYF. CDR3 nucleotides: TGTGCCAGCAGCATCTCGATGGGGCGGCTCACAGATACGCAGTATTTT.

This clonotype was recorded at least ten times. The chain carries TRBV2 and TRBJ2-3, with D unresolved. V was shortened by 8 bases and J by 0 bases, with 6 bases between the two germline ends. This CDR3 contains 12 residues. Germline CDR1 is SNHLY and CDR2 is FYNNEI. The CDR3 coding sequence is TGTGCCAGCGCGGCGAGCACAGATACGCAGTATTTT. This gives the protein CASAASTDTQYF.

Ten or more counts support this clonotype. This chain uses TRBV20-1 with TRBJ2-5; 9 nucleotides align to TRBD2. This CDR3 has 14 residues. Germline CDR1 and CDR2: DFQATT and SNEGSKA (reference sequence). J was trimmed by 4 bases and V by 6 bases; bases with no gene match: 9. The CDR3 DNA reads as TGCAGTGCCATGCGGGGGGGCCGGGTAGAGACCCAGTACTTC. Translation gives CSAMRGGRVETQYF.

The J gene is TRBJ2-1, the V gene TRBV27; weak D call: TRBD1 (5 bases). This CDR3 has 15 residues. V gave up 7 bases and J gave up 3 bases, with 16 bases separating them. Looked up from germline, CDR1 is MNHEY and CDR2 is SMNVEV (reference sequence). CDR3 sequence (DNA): TGTGCCAGCACCCCAGGGTCCCCGGACTACAATGAGCAGTTCTTC. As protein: CASTPGSPDYNEQFF.

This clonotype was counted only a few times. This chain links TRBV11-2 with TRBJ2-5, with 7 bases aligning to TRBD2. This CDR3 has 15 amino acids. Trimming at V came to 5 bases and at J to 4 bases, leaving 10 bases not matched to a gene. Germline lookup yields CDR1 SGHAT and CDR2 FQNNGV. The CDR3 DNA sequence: TGTGCCAGCAGCCAGCACGACGGGGGGAGAGAGACCCAGTACTTC. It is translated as CASSQHDGGRETQYF. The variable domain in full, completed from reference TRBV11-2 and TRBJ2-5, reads EAGVAQSPRYKIIEKRQSVAFWCNPISGHATLYWYQQILGQGPKLLIQFQNNGVVDDSQLPKDRFSAERLKGVDSTLKIQPAKLEDSAVYLCASSQHDGGRETQYFGPGTRLLVL.

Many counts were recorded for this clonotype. This CDR3 is CASSPRTENYGYTF. CDR3 nucleotides: TGTGCCAGCAGCCCAAGGACAGAAAACTATGGCTACACCTTC. The genes are TRBV7-2 and TRBJ1-2, with D perhaps matching TRBD1 (6 bases). CDR1 and CDR2 from the germline V gene are SGHTA and FQGNSA. This CDR3 region has 14 residues. V gave up 5 bases and J gave up 2 bases, with 12 bases separating them. Together with reference TRBV7-2 and TRBJ1-2, the CDR3 gives the full variable domain: GAGVSQSPSNKVTEKGKDVELRCDPISGHTALYWYRQSLGQGLEFLIYFQGNSAPDKSGLPSDRFSAERTGGSVSTLTIQRTQQEDSAVYLCASSPRTENYGYTFGSGTRLTVV.

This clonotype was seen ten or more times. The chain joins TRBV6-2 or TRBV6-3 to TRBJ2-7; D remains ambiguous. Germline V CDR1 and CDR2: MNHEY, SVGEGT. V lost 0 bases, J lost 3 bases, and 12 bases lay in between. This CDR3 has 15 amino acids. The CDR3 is CASSYSYAGYYEQYV. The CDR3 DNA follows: TGTGCCAGCAGTTACTCCTACGCAGGATACTACGAGCAGTACGTC.

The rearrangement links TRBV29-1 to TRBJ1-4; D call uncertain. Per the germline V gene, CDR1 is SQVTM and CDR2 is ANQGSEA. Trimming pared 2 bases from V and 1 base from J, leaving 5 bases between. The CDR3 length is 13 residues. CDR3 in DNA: TGCAGCGTTGAACGGTTAACTAATGAAAAACTGTTTTTT. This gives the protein CSVERLTNEKLFF.

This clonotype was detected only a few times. CDR3 sequence reads: CSGWDRSLQETQYF. The CDR3 nucleotides are TGCAGCGGATGGGACCGATCGCTTCAAGAGACCCAGTACTTC. This chain links TRBV29-1 with TRBJ2-5; the D gene could be TRBD1 or TRBD2 (5 bases each). The CDR3 consists of 14 residues. The V and J ends lost 7 bases and 2 bases respectively, with 17 bases between them. The germline V gene has CDR1 SQVTM and CDR2 ANQGSEA.

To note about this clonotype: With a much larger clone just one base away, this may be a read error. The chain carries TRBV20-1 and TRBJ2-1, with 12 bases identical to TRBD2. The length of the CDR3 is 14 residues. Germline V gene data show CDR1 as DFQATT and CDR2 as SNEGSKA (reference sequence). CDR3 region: CSARGTSGVDEQLF. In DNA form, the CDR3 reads TGCAGTGCTAGAGGGACTAGCGGGGTTGATGAGCAGTTATTC.

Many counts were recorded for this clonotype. This CDR3 reads CASSTTSRGTEAFF. The CDR3 nucleotides are TGTGCCAGCAGCACGACTAGTAGGGGCACTGAAGCTTTCTTT. The chain has TRBV2 and TRBJ1-1; D is perhaps TRBD1 (5 bases). V was pared by 6 bases and J by 4 bases, with 15 bases between. The CDR3 spans 14 residues. The germline CDR1 and CDR2 sequences are SNHLY and FYNNEI.

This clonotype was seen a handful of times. The CDR3 reads CSVGQGLGDGYTF. The DNA of the CDR3 is TGCAGCGTTGGACAGGGGTTAGGCGATGGCTACACCTTC. This chain joins TRBV29-1 and TRBJ1-2, with 8 positions matching TRBD1. V lost 4 bases and J lost 6; bases outside the gene matches: 7. The CDR3 runs to 13 residues. From germline, CDR1 is SQVTM and CDR2 ANQGSEA.

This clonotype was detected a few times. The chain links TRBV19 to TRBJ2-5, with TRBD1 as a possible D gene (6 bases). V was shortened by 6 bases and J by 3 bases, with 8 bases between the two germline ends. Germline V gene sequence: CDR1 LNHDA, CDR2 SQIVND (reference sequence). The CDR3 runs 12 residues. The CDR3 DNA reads TGTGCCAGTAGATCAGGGGAAGAGACCCAGTACTTC. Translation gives CASRSGEETQYF.

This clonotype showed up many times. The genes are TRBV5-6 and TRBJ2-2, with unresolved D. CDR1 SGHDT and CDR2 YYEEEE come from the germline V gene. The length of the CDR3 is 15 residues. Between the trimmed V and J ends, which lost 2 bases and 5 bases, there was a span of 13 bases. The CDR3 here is CASSFDWVVTGELFF. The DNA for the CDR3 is TGTGCCAGCAGCTTCGATTGGGTGGTAACCGGGGAGCTGTTTTTT.

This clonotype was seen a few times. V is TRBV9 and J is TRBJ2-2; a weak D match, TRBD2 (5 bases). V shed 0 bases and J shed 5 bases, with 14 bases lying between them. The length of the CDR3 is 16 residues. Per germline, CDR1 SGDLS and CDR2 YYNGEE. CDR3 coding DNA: TGTGCCAGCAGCGTAGGACCGGGAACGGGGACCGGGGAGCTGTTTTTT. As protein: CASSVGPGTGTGELFF.

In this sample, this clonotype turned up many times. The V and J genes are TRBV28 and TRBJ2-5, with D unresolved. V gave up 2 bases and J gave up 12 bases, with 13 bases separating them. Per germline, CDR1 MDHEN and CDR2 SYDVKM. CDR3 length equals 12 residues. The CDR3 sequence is CASSLAGLQEYF. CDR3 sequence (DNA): TGTGCCAGCAGTTTAGCTGGGCTCCAGGAGTACTTC.

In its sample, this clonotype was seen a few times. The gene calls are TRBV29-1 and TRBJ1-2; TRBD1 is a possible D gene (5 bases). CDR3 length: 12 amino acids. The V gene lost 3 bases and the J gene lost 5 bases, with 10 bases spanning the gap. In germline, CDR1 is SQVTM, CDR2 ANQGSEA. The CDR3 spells CSVDGGGYGYTF. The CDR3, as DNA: TGCAGCGTTGATGGGGGAGGGTATGGCTACACCTTC.